This is a list of T cell receptor beta chains from one sample in a study of blood T cell repertoires in COVID-19. TCRdb's table, derived via immunoSEQ multiplex PCR, lists solely in-frame clones and lacks some. The sample holds 650,000 to 800,000 clones; over 80% are singletons and the top ten take around 0.3%. Specimen: peripheral blood. These receptors were obtained from a woman between 18 and 29 years old with acute or convalescent COVID-19. CDR3s include the opening cysteine and the closing phenylalanine or tryptophan. The order of the fields is clone size, J gene, V gene, CDR3 length, D gene, CDR3 DNA, CDR3 protein. D genes are given only for firm matches. The size entry is marked missing in some rows and otherwise reads once, few, many or a size class.

few,TRBJ2-1,TRBV27,13,NA,TGTGCCAGCAGCCCCACAGAGTACAATGAGCAGTTCTTC,CASSPTEYNEQFF
NA,TRBJ2-7,TRBV4-3,15,TRBD2,TGCGCCAGCAGCCAGCGGGGGGCAGGATCCTACGAGCAGTACTTC,CASSQRGAGSYEQYF
NA,TRBJ1-4,TRBV5-1,14,TRBD1,TGCGCCAGCAGGCTGAGTGGGACAGGTGAAAAACTGTTTTTT,CASRLSGTGEKLFF
NA,TRBJ1-3,TRBV3-1/TRBV3-2,15,NA,TGTGCCAGCAGCCAAGATAACAGTAGAGGAAACACCATATATTTT,CASSQDNSRGNTIYF
NA,TRBJ2-6,TRBV21-1,16,NA,TGTGCCAGCACAAGGGGCGCACGTCCTGGGGCCAACGTCCTGACTTTC,CASTRGARPGANVLTF
once,TRBJ1-1,TRBV2,15,NA,TGTGCCAGCAGACAACAGCCGCACTTGAACACTGAAGCTTTCTTT,CASRQQPHLNTEAFF
NA,TRBJ2-2,TRBV11-3,20,NA,TGTGCCAGCAGCTTAGAGAAGTCGGGGGACCCAGCCGCGAACACCGGGGAGCTGTTTTTT,CASSLEKSGDPAANTGELFF
NA,TRBJ2-7,TRBV19,15,NA,TGTGCCAGTAGTATAGATCTTGGGGCTTCCTACGAGCAGTACTTC,CASSIDLGASYEQYF
NA,TRBJ2-1,TRBV24-1,15,NA,TGTGCCACCAGTGATTTGCTCCTGACAGGCAATGAGCAGTTCTTC,CATSDLLLTGNEQFF
NA,TRBJ1-5,TRBV21-1,15,NA,TGTGCCAGCAGCTCCGGGACAGGGGAGGTTCAGCCCCAGCATTTT,CASSSGTGEVQPQHF
once,TRBJ1-4,TRBV2,15,NA,TGTGCCGGATTCTACAGAAACCAGGGCTCGGAAAAACTGTTTTTT,CAGFYRNQGSEKLFF
NA,TRBJ2-1,TRBV21-1,12,NA,TGTGCCAGCGGATTGGCGCGTGGAGGTTGGTTCTTC,CASGLARGGWFF
NA,TRBJ2-6,TRBV5-4,14,NA,TGTGCCAGCAGCATAATCGCTGGGGCCAACGTCCTGACTTTC,CASSIIAGANVLTF
NA,TRBJ2-3,TRBV9,15,NA,TGTGCCAGCAGCGCAGAAAGCAAGACGCGAGGCGCGCAGTATTTT,CASSAESKTRGAQYF
NA,TRBJ2-5,TRBV5-4,13,TRBD1,TGTGCCAGCAGCTTGAGACAGGGGGAGACCCAGTACTTC,CASSLRQGETQYF
NA,TRBJ1-3,TRBV2,16,NA,TGTGCCAGCTGCCAACAGGGAACGCTCTCTGGAAACACCATATATTTT,CASCQQGTLSGNTIYF
NA,TRBJ1-6,TRBV6-2/TRBV6-3,16,NA,TGTGCCAGCAGTTCCACCCTGACAGACTATAATTCACCCCTCCACTTT,CASSSTLTDYNSPLHF
NA,TRBJ2-3,TRBV4-3,14,TRBD1,TGCGCCAGCAGCCCAGGGACAGGGCCCGATACGCAGTATTTT,CASSPGTGPDTQYF
NA,TRBJ2-7,TRBV27,14,NA,TGTGCCAGCAGTTTCTATGGACTTTCCTACGAGCAGTACTTC,CASSFYGLSYEQYF